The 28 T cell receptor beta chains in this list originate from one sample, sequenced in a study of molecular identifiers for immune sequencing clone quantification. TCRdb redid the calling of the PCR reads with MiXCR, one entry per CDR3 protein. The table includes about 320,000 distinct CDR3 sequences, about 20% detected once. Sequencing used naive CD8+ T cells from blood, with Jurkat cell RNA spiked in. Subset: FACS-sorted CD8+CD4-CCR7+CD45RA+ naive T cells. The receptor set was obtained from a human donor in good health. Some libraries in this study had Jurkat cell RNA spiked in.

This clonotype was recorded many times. Written as DNA, the CDR3 is TGTGCCAGCAGTTACCCCGCGACTAGGGAGGACGAGCAGTACTTC. Translating it yields CASSYPATREDEQYF. The J gene is TRBJ2-7, the V gene TRBV6-6; tentatively, D is TRBD2 (6 bases). CDR3 length equals 15 residues. Per the germline V gene, CDR1 is MNHNY and CDR2 is SVGAGI (reference sequence). The V end was cut by 2 bases, the J end by 5 bases, with 16 bases between.

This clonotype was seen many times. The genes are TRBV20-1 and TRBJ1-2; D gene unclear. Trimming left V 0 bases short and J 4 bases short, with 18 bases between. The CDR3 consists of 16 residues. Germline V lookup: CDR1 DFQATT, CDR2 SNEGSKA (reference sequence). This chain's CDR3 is CSARDPPAQGIYGYTF. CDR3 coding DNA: TGCAGTGCTAGAGATCCACCGGCGCAAGGGATCTATGGCTACACCTTC.

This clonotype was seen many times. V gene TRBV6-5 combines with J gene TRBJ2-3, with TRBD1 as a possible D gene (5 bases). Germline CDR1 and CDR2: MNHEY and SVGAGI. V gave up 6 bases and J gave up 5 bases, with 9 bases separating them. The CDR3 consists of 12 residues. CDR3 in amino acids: CASSWGRDTQYF. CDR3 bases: TGTGCCAGCAGCTGGGGCCGAGATACGCAGTATTTT.

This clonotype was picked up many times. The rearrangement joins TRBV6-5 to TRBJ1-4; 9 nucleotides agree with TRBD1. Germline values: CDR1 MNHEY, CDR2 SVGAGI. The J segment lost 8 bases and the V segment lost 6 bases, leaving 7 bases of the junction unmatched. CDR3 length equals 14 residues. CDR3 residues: CASRPGQGPEKLFF. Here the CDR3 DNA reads TGTGCCAGCAGACCGGGACAGGGACCGGAAAAACTGTTTTTT.

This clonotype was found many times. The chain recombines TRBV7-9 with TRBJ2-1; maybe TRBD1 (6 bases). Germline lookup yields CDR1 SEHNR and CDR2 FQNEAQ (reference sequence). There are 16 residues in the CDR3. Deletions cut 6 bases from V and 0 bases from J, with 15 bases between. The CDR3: CASRGAGTYSYNEQFF. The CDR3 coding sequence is TGTGCCAGCAGGGGGGCAGGGACCTACTCCTACAATGAGCAGTTCTTC. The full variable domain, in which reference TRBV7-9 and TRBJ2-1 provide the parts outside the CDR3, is DTGVSQNPRHKITKRGQNVTFRCDPISEHNRLYWYRQTLGQGPEFLTYFQNEAQLEKSRLLSDRFSAERPKGSFSTLEIQRTEQGDSAMYLCASRGAGTYSYNEQFFGPGTRLTVL.

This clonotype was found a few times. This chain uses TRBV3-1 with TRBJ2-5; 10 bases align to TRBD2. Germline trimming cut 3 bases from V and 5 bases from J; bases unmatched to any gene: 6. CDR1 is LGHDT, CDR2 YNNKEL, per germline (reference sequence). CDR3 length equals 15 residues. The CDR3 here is CASSHPAGGQETQYF. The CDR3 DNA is TGTGCCAGCAGCCACCCAGCGGGGGGGCAGGAGACCCAGTACTTC.

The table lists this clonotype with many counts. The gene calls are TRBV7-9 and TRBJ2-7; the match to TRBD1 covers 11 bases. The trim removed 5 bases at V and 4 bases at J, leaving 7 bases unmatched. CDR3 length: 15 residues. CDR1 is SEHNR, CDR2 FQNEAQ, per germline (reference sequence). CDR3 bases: TGTGCCAGCAGCCCGGGACAGGGGGTTAGTTACGAGCAGTACTTC. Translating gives CASSPGQGVSYEQYF.

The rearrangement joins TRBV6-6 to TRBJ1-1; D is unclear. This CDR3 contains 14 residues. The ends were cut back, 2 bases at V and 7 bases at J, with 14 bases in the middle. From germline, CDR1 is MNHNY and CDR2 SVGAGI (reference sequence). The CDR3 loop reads CASSYVASGNEAFF. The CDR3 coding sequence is TGTGCCAGCAGTTACGTGGCCTCTGGGAATGAAGCTTTCTTT.

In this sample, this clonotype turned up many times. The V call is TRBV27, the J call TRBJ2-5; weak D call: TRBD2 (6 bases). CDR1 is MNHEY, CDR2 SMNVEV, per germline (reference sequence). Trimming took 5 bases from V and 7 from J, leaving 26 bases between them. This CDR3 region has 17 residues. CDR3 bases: TGTGCCAGCAGTCCACTTCTTTCAGCGGGTCCAGAAGGGACCCAGTACTTC. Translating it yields CASSPLLSAGPEGTQYF.

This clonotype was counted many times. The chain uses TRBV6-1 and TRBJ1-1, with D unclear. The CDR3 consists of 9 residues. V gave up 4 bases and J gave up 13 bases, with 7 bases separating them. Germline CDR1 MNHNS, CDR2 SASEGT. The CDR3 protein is CASSGKVFF. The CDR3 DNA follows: TGTGCCAGCAGTGGAAAGGTTTTCTTT.

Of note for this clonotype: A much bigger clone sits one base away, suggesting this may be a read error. The chain's CDR3 is CASRSGTEETQYF. The CDR3 DNA reads as TGTGCCAGCAGATCCGGGACAGAAGAGACCCAGTACTTC. The chain joins TRBV27 to TRBJ2-5; 7 positions agree with TRBD1. The CDR3 has 13 amino acids. Germline V gene sequence: CDR1 MNHEY, CDR2 SMNVEV (reference sequence). Trimming at V came to 6 bases and at J to 3 bases, leaving 4 bases not matched to a gene.

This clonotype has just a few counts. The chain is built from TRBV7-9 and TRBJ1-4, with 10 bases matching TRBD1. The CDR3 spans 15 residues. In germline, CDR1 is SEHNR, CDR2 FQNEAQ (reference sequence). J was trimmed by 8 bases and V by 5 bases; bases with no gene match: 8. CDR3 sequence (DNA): TGTGCCAGCAGCCTGGGGACAGGGGAATACGAAAAACTGTTTTTT. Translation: CASSLGTGEYEKLFF.

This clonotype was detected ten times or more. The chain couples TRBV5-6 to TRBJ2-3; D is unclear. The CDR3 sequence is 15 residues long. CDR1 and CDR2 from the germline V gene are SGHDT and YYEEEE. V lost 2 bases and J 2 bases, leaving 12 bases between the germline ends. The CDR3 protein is CASSFQKYPTDTQYF. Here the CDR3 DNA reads TGTGCCAGCAGCTTTCAGAAATATCCCACAGATACGCAGTATTTT. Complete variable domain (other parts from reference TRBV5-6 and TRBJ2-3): DAGVTQSPTHLIKTRGQQVTLRCSPKSGHDTVSWYQQALGQGPQFIFQYYEEEERQRGNFPDRFSGHQFPNYSSELNVNALLLGDSALYLCASSFQKYPTDTQYFGPGTRLTVL.

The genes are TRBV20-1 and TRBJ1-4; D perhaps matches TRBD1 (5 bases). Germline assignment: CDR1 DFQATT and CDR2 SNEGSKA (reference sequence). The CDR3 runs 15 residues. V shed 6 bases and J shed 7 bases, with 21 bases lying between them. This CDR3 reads CSARGVGRDGEKLFF. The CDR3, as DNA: TGCAGTGCGAGGGGAGTGGGCAGGGATGGTGAAAAACTGTTTTTT.

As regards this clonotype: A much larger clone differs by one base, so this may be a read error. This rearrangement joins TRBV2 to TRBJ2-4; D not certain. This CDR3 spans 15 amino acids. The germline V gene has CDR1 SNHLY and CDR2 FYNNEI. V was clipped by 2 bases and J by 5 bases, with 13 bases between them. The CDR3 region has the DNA TGTGCCAGCAGTGAATATCCTAGAAACCAAAACATTCAGTACTTC. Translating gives CASSEYPRNQNIQYF.

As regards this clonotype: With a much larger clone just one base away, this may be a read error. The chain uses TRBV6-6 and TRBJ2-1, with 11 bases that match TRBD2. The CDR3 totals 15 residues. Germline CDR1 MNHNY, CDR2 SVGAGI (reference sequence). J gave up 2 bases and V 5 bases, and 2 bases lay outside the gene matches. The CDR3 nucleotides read TGTGCCAGCAGTAAACTAGCGGGAGCCTACAATGAGCAGTTCTTC. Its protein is CASSKLAGAYNEQFF.

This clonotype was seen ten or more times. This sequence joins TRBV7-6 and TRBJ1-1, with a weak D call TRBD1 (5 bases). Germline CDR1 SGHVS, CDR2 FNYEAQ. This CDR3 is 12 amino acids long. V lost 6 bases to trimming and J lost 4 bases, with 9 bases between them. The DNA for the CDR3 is TGTGCCAGCAGTACCGGGGCCACTGAAGCTTTCTTT. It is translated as CASSTGATEAFF.

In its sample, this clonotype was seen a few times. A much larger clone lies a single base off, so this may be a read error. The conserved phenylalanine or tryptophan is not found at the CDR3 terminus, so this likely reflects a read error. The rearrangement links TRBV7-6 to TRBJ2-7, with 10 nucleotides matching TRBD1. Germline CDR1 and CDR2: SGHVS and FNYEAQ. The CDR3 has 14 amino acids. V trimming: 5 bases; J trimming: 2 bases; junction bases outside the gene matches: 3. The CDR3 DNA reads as TGTGCCAGCAGCGCCGGGACAGGGGCCTACGAGCAGTACCTC. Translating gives CASSAGTGAYEQYL.

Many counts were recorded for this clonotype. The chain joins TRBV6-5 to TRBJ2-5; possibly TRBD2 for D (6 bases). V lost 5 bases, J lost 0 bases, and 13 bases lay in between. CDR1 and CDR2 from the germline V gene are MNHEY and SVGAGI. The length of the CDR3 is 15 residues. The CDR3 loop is CASSTQRDYQETQYF. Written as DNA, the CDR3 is TGTGCCAGCAGTACTCAACGGGACTACCAAGAGACCCAGTACTTC.

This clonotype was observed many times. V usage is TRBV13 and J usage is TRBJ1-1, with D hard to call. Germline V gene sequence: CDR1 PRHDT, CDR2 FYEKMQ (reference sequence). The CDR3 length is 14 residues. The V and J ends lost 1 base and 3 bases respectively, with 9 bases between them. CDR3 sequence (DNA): TGTGCCAGCAGCTTAGCCGGGCAGGACACTGAAGCTTTCTTT. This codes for CASSLAGQDTEAFF.

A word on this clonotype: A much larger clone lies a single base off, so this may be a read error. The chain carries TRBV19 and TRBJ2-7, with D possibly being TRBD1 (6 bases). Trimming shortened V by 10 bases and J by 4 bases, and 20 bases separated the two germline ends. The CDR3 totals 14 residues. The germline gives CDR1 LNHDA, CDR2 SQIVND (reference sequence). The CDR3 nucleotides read TGTGCCACCTCAGGCGGCCAGGGGTGGTACGAGCAGTACTTC. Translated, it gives CATSGGQGWYEQYF.

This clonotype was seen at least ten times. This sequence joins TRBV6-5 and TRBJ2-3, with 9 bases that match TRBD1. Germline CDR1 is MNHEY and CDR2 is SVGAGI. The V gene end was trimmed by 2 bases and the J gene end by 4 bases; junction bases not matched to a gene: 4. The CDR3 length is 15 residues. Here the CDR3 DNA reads TGTGCCAGCAGTTACGGGACAGGGCCCCCAGATACGCAGTATTTT. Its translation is CASSYGTGPPDTQYF.

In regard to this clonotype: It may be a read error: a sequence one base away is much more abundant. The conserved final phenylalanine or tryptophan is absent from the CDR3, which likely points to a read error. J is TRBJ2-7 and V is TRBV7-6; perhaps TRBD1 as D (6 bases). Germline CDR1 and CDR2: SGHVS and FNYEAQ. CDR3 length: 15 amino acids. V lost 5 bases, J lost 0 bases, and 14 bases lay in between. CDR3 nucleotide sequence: TGTGCCAGCAGCCCTCTGGGGGCGAGCTCCTACGAGCAGTACTTA. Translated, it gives CASSPLGASSYEQYL.

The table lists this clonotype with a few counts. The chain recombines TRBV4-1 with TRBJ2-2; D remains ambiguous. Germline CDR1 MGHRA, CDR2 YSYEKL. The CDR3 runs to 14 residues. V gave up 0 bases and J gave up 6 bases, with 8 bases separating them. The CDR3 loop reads CASSQDSLSGELFF. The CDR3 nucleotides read TGCGCCAGCAGCCAAGATAGCCTTTCCGGGGAGCTGTTTTTT.

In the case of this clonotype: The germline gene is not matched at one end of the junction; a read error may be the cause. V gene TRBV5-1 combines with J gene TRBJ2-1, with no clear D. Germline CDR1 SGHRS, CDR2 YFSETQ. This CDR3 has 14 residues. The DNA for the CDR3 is TGCGCCAGCAGCCCGGACCCGGCCTACAATAAGCAGTTCTTC. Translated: CASSPDPAYNKQFF.

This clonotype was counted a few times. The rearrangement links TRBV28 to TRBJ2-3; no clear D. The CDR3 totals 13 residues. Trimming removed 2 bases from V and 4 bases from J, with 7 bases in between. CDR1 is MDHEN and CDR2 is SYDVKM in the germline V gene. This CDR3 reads CASSLGVADTQYF. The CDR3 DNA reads TGTGCCAGCAGTTTAGGAGTCGCAGATACGCAGTATTTT.

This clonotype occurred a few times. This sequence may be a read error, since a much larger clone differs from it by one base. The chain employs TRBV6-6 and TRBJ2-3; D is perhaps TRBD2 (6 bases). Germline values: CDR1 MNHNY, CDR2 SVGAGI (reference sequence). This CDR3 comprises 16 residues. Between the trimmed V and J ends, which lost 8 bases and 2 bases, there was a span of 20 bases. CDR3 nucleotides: TGTGCCAGCGTACCGGACGGGGGACGGGTCACAGATACGCAGTATTTT. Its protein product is CASVPDGGRVTDTQYF.

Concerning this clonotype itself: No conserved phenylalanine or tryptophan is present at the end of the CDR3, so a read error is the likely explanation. CDR3 sequence reads: CASSPTGGEQYL. CDR3 bases: TGTGCCAGCAGCCCGACAGGGGGTGAGCAGTACCTC. The chain combines TRBV7-9 with TRBJ2-7; 9 bases line up with TRBD1. The length of the CDR3 is 12 residues. CDR1 SEHNR and CDR2 FQNEAQ come from the germline V gene (reference sequence). V trimming: 5 bases; J trimming: 7 bases; junction bases outside the gene matches: 3.